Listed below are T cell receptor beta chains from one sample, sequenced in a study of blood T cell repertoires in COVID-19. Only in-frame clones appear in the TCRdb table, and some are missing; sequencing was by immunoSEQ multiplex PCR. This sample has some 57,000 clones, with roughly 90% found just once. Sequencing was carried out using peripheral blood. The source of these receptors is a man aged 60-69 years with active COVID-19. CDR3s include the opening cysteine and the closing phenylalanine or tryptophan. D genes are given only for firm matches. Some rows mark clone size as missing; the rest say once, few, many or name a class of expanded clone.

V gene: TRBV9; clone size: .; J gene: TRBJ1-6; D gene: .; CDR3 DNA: TGTGCCAGCAGCGTCGGAGGGTCCGGTTCACCCCTCCACTTT; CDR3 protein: CASSVGGSGSPLHF
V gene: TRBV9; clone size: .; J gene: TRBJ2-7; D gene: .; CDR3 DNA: TGTGCCAGCAGCGTTGGCGGGTACTCCTACGAGCAGTACTTC; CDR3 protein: CASSVGGYSYEQYF
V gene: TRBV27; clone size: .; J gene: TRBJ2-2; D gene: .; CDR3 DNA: TGTGCCAGCAGGACAGATACGAACACCGGGGAGCTGTTTTTT; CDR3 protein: CASRTDTNTGELFF
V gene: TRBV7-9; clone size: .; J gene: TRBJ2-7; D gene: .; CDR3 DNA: TGTGCCAGCAGCTCAGACAGTCCAGGACGGCCATACTACGAGCAGTACTTC; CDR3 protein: CASSSDSPGRPYYEQYF
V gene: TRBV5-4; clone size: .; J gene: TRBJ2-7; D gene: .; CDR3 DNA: TGTGCCAGCAGCTTCGGGTCGGGACGGGGGACCTACGAGCAGTACTTC; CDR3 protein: CASSFGSGRGTYEQYF
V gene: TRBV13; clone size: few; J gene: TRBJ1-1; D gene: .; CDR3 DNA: TGTGCCAGCAGCAATAGTGGGGGCGCGAACACTGAAGCTTTCTTT; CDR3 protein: CASSNSGGANTEAFF
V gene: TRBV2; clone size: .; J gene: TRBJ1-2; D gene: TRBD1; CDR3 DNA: TGTGCCAGCAGTGGACAGGGGGACTATGGCTACACCTTC; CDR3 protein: CASSGQGDYGYTF
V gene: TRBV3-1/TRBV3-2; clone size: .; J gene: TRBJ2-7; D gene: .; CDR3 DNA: TGTGCCAGCAGCCACTACAGGGCCTACGAGCAGTACTTC; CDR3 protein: CASSHYRAYEQYF
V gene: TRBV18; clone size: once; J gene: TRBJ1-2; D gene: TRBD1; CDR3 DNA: TGTGCCAGCTCGCTGGACAGGTCCAACTATGGCTACACCTTC; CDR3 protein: CASSLDRSNYGYTF
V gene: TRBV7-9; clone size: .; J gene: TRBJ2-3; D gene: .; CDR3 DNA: TGTGCCAGCAGCGCCAGCGGGAGCACAGATACGCAGTATTTT; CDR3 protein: CASSASGSTDTQYF
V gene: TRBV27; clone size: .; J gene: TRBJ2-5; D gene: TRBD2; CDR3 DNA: TGTGCCAGTACACAAAGCGGGAACCAAGAGACCCAGTACTTC; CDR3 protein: CASTQSGNQETQYF
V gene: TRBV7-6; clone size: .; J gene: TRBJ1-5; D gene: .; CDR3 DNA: TGTGCCAGCAGCTCCGCTGGGGCCCACCCCCAGCATTTT; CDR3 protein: CASSSAGAHPQHF
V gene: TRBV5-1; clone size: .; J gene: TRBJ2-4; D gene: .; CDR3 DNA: TGCGCCAGCAGCTACGGGGATGCCAAAAACATTCAGTACTTC; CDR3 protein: CASSYGDAKNIQYF
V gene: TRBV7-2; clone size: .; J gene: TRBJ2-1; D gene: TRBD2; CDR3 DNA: TGTGCCAGCAGCTCAACTCTGGGACTAGCGGGGGGTAATGAGCAGTTCTTC; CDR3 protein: CASSSTLGLAGGNEQFF
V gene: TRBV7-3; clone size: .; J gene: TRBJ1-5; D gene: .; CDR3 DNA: TGTGCCAGCAGCTTATCAGGAAATCAGCCCCAGCATTTT; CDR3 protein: CASSLSGNQPQHF
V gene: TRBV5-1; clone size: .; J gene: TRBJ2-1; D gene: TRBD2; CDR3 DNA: TGCGCCAGCAGCCGCGGACTAGCGCAAGGTAACAATGAGCAGTTCTTC; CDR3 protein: CASSRGLAQGNNEQFF